This T cell receptor beta chain was obtained from a study of regulatory T cells in long-lasting Graves disease. Study-wide background: Recently diagnosed Graves' patients had received antithyroid drugs for under 3 months.

Findings of the study overall: Persistent cases favored TRBV28, TRBJ1-2 and TRBJ2-5. Persistent patients shared more public clonotypes (approximately 2,700) than newly diagnosed patients (roughly 960).

About this clonotype itself: No antigen is known for it.

The CDR3 has 17 residues. V lost 6 bases, J lost 5 bases, and 13 bases stayed unmatched. The germline V gene encodes CDR1 LNHDA and CDR2 SQIVND (reference sequence). Time point reported: newly diagnosed GD, antithyroid drugs for less than 3 months. The TCR library was prepared using RNA isolated from PBMCs. With iRepertoire HTBI primers and Arm-PCR of CDR3 regions, TCR beta libraries were built. Per the original data handling: Gene usage covered 50 to 75 TRBV and 14 to 15 TRBJ segments. Using its own MiXCR run on the multiplex PCR reads, TCRdb lists one record per CDR3 protein. For this entry, the V and J calls and clone size follow TCRdb and not the study's own pipeline. The sample holds about 310,000 distinct CDR3 sequences; 15% to 20% are singletons and the top ten take less than 40%.

The sequencing used peripheral blood mononuclear cells (PBMCs), collected at new diagnosis, from a patient treated with antithyroid drugs. The chain carries TRBV19 and TRBJ2-1; 10 nucleotides align to TRBD2. The sequence derives from a female donor with Graves disease. Here the CDR3 DNA reads TGTGCCAGTAGCCGGCACTCGTTAGCGGGAGGAGACAATGAGCAGTTCTTC. This encodes CASSRHSLAGGDNEQFF.